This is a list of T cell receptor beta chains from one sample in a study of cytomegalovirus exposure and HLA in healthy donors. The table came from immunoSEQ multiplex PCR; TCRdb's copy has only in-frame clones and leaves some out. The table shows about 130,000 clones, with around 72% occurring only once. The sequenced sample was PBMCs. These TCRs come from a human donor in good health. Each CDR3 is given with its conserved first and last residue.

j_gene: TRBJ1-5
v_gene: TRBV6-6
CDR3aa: CASVSRTGLRQPQHF

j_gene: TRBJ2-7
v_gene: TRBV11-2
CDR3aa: CASSFPLFISGEQYF

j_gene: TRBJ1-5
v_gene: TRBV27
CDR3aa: CASSFSRQGNQPQHF

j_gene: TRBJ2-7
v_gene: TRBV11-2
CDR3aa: CASSPPIRDRGYEQYF

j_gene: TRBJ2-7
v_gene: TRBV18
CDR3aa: CASSPRTGGHPYEQYF

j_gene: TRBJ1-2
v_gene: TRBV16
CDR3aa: CASSQQPPGTVSYGYTF

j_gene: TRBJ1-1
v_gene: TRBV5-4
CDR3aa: CASSLARAGTEAFF

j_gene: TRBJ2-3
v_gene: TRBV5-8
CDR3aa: CASSSLWRESTDTQYF

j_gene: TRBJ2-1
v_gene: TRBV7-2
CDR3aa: CASSLAPGGPRAQFF

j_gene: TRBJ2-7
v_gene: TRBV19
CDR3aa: CASSLVGGTYEQYF

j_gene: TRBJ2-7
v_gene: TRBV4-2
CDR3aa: CASSQEGPGGQYEQYF